This T cell receptor beta chain originates from a study of blood T cell repertoires in COVID-19. Overall study context: The United States, Italy and Spain were the sources of the acute and convalescent COVID-19 samples. The cDNA or gDNA used as material had been derived from T cells, B-cell-depleted T cells, or PBMCs.

While infection was still active, Seattle patients were enrolled and then followed longitudinally. The CDR3 sequence is 13 residues long. The germline CDR1 and CDR2 sequences are SGHTS and YDEGEE. Trimming pared 5 bases from V and 4 bases from J, leaving 12 bases between. As originally analysed: For nucleated cells, counts were estimated from reference gene primer amplification. Clones were read by immunoSEQ multiplex PCR, and TCRdb kept only the in-frame ones, dropping some. V, J and clone size are those of that table, while D and trimming were read from the DNA. The sample comprises about 170,000 clones, about 85% of which are singletons, and about 6.9% rests with the top ten. This clone was observed a single time.

What was sequenced was peripheral blood. The TCR was taken from a man at least 80 years old with COVID-19, enrolled during active disease. The V call is TRBV5-8, the J call TRBJ2-5; D is perhaps TRBD1 (5 bases). The CDR3 DNA follows: TGTGCCAGCAGGCCAAGGGGTGCAGAGACCCAGTACTTC. This codes for CASRPRGAETQYF.